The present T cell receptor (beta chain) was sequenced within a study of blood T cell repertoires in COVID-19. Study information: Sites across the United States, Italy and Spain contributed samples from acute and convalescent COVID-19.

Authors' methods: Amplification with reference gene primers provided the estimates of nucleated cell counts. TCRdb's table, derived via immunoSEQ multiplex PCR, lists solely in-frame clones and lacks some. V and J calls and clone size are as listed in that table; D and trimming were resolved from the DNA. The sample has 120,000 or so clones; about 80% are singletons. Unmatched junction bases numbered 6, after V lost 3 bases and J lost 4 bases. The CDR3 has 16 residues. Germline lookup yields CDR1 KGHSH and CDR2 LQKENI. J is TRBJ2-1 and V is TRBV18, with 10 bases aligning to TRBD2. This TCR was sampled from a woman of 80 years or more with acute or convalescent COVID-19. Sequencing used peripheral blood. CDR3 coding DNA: TGTGCCAGCTCACCCCTAACTAGCGGGGCGTACAATGAGCAGTTCTTC. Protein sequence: CASSPLTSGAYNEQFF.